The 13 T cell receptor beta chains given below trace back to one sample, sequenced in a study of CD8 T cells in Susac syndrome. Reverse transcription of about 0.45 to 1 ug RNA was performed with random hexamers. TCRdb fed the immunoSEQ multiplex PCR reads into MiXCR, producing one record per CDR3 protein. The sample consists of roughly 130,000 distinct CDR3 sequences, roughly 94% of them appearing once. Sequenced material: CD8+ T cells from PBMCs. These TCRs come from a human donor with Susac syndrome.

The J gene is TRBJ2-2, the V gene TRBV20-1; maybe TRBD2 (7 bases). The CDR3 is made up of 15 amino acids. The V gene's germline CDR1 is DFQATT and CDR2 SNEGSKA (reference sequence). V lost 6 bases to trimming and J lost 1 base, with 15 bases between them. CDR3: CSAERGGVNTGELFF. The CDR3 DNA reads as TGCAGTGCAGAGAGGGGGGGCGTGAACACCGGGGAGCTGTTTTTT.

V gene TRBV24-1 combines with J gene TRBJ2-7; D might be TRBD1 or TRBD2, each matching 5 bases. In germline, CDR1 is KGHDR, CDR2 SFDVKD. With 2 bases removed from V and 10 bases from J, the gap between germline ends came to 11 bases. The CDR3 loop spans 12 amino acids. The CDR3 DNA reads TGTGCCACCAGTGATTCTGGGACGGACCAGTACTTC. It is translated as CATSDSGTDQYF.

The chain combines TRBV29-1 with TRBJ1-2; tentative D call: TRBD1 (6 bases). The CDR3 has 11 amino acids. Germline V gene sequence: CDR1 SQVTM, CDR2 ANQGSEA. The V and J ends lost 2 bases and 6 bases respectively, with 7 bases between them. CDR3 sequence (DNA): TGCAGCGTTGAAAGGGGGAATGGCTACACCTTC. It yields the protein CSVERGNGYTF. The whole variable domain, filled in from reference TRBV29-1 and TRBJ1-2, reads SAVISQKPSRDICQRGTSLTIQCQVDSQVTMMFWYRQQPGQSLTLIATANQGSEATYESGFVIDKFPISRPNLTFSTLTVSNMSPEDSSIYLCSVERGNGYTFGSGTRLTVV.

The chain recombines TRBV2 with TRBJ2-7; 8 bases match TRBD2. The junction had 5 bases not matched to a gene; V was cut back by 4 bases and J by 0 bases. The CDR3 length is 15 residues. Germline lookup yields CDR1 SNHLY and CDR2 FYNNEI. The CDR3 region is CASSGGGSPSYEQYF. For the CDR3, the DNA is TGTGCCAGCAGTGGCGGGGGGAGCCCCTCCTACGAGCAGTACTTC.

DNA of the CDR3: TGTGCTAGTGGTTTGTCCGCCATCGACCTAAACTATGGCTACACCTTC. Translating gives CASGLSAIDLNYGYTF. The chain has TRBV12-5 and TRBJ1-2; D is uncertain. The germline V and J ends were trimmed by 2 bases and 2 bases, with 15 bases remaining between them. CDR3 size: 16 residues. Germline V CDR1 and CDR2: LGHNT, FRNRAP.

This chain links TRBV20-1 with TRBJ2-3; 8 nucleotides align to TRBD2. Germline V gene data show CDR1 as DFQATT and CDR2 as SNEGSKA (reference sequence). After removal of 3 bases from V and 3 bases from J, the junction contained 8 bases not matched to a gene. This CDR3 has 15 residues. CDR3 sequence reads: CSASRRGVETDTQYF. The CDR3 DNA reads TGCAGTGCTAGTAGGCGGGGGGTGGAGACAGATACGCAGTATTTT.

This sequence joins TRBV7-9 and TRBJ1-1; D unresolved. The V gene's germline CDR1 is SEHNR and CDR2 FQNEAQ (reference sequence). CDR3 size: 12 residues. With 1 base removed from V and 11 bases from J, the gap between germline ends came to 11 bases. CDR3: CASSLGTERAFF. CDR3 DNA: TGTGCCAGCAGCTTAGGGACGGAGAGGGCTTTCTTT.

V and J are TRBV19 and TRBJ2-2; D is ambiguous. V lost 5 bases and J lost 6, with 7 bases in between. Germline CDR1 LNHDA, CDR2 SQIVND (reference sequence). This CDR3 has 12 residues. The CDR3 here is CASSSAPGELFF. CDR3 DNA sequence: TGTGCCAGTAGTTCAGCCCCCGGGGAGCTGTTTTTT.

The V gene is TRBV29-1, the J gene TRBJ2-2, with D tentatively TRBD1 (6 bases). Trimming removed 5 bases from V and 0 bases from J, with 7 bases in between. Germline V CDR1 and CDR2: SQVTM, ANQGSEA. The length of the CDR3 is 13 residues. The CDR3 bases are TGCAGCGTTTACAGGGCGAACACCGGGGAGCTGTTTTTT. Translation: CSVYRANTGELFF.

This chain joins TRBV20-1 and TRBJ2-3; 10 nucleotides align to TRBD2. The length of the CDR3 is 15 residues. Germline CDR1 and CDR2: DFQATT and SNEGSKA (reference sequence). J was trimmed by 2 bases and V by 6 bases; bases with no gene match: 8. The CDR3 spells CSASTTSGVTDTQYF. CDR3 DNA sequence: TGCAGTGCCTCTACTACTAGCGGGGTCACAGATACGCAGTATTTT.

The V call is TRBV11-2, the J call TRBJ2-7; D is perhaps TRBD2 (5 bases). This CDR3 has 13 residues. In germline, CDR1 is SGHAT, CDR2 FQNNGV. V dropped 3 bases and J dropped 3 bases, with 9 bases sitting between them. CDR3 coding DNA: TGTGCCAGCAGCTTCCGAACTAGCTACGAGCAGTACTTC. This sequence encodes CASSFRTSYEQYF.

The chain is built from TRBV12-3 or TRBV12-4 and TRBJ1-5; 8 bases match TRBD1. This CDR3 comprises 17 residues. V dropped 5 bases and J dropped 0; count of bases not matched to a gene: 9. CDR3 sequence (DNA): TGTGCCAGCAGTCCCGGACAGGGTGTGATTAGCAATCAGCCCCAGCATTTT. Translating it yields CASSPGQGVISNQPQHF.

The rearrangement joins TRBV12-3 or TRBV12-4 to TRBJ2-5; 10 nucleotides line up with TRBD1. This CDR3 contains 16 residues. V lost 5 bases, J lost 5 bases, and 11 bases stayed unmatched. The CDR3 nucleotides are TGTGCCAGCAGTAGCCCCCGACAGGGGGCGCAGGAGACCCAGTACTTC. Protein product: CASSSPRQGAQETQYF.